This T cell receptor (beta chain) was identified in a study of blood T cell repertoires in COVID-19. The repertoire was sequenced with immunoSEQ multiplex PCR; TCRdb's copy has only in-frame clones and lacks some. The table records roughly 150,000 clones, around 82% of them present only once. CDR1 is LGHDT, CDR2 YNNKEL, per germline (reference sequence). The length of the CDR3 is 13 residues. Trimming took off 1 base at V and 9 bases at J, with 10 bases between the two ends. The chain is built from TRBV3-1 (or the pseudogene TRBV3-2) and TRBJ1-5, with D possibly matching TRBD1 (5 bases). Sequenced sample: PBMCs or T cells enriched from blood (not recorded which). This sequence originates from a man aged 50 to 60 in a cohort exposed to, infected with or recovered from COVID-19 (not recorded which). CDR3 amino acids: CASSQVFTGPQHF. The CDR3 bases are TGTGCCAGCAGCCAAGTTTTCACAGGGCCCCAGCATTTT.